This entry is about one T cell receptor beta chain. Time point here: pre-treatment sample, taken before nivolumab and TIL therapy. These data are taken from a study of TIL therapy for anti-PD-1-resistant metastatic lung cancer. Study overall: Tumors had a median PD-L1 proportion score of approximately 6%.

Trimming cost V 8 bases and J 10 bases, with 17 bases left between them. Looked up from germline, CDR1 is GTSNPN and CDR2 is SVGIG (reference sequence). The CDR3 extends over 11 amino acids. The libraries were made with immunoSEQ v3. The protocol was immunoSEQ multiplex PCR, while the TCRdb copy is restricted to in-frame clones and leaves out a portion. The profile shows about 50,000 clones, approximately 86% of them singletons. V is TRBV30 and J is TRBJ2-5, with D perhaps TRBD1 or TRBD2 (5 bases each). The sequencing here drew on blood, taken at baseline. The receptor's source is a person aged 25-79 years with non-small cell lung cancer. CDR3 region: CAVGPSGGQYF. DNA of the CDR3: TGTGCCGTCGGACCTTCTGGGGGCCAGTACTTC.